This T cell receptor beta chain stems from a study of OX40 agonist ivuxolimab in advanced cancers. As for the study in general: Patients received the agonistic anti-OX40 (CD134) antibody ivuxolimab. Each dose-escalation patient presented with hepatocellular carcinoma, melanoma, renal cell or head and neck cancer. Participants averaged approximately 61 years of age (range roughly 23 to 90) and were around 80% male.

Trimming took off 0 bases at V and 3 bases at J, with 10 bases between the two ends. The CDR3 length is 14 residues. In germline, CDR1 is SGHRS, CDR2 YFSETQ. Generated by immunoSEQ multiplex PCR, the TCRdb table keeps only in-frame clones and is missing some. The profile covers 3,600 or so clones, with more than 60% appearing a single time and 65% to 90% taken by the ten largest. The study sampled blood at baseline, cycle 4 day 1, and cycle 7 day 1. This sample comprised CD4+ or CD8+ T cells sorted from blood, obtained in a trial of the OX40 agonist ivuxolimab. The V call is TRBV5-1, the J call TRBJ2-7; D unclear. This sequence originates from an adult with an advanced solid tumor such as melanoma, head and neck, liver or kidney cancer. CDR3 region: CASSLVGGNYEQYF. CDR3 nucleotides: TGCGCCAGCAGCTTGGTTGGCGGTAACTACGAGCAGTACTTC.